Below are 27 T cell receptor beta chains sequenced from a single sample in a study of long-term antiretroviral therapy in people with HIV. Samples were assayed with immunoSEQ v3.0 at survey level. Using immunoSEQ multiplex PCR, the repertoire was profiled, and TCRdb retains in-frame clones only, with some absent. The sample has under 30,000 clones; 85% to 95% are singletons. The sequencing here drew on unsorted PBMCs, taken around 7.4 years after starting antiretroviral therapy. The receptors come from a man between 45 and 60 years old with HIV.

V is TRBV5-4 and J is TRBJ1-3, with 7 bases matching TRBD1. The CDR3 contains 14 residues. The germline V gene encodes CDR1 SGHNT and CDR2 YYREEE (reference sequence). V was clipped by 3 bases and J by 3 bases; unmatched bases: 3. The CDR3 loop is CASSSRDSGNTIYF. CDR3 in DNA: TGTGCCAGCAGCTCCCGGGACAGTGGAAACACCATATATTTT.

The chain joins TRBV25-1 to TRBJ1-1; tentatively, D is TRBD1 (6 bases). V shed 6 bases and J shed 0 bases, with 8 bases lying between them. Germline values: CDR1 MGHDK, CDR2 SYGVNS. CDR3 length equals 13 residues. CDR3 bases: TGTGCCAGCAGGGGACAAATGAACACTGAAGCTTTCTTT. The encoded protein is CASRGQMNTEAFF.

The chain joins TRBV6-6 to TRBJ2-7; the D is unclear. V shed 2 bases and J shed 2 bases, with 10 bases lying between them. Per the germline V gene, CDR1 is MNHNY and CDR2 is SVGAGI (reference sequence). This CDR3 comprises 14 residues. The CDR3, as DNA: TGTGCCAGCAGTTACCCCTTTAGGGCCTACGAGCAGTACTTC. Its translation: CASSYPFRAYEQYF.

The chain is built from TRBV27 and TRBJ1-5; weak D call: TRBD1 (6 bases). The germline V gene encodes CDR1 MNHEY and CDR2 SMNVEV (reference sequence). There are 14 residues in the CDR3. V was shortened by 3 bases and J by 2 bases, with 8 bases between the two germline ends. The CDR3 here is CASSFAGGNQPQHF. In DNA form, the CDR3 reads TGTGCCAGCAGTTTTGCAGGGGGCAATCAGCCCCAGCATTTT.

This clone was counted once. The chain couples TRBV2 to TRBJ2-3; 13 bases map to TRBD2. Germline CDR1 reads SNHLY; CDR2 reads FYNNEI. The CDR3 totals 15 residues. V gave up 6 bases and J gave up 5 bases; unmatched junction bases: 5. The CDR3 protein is CASRELAGGQDTQYF. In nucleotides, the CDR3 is TGTGCCAGCAGGGAACTAGCGGGGGGGCAAGATACGCAGTATTTT.

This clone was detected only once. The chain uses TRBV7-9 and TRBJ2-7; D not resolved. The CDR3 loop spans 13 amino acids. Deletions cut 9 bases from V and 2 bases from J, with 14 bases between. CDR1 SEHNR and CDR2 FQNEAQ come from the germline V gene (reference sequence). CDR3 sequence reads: CASGPQTTYEQYF. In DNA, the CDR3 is TGTGCCAGTGGGCCGCAGACAACCTACGAGCAGTACTTC.

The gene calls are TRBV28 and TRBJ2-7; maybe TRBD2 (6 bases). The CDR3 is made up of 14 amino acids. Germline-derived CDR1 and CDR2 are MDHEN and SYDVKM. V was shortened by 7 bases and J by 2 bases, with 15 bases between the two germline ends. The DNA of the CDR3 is TGTGCCAGCACTACCGGGACTGCCCCCTACGAGCAGTACTTC. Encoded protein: CASTTGTAPYEQYF.

The CDR3 coding sequence is TGTGCCAGCAGCTTCACAGGGAACACTGAAGCTTTCTTT. The encoded protein is CASSFTGNTEAFF. The chain carries TRBV11-1 and TRBJ1-1, with TRBD1 as a possible D gene (5 bases). The CDR3 spans 13 residues. V lost 3 bases and J lost 1, with 6 bases in between. Per the germline V gene, CDR1 is SGHAT and CDR2 is FQDESV (reference sequence).

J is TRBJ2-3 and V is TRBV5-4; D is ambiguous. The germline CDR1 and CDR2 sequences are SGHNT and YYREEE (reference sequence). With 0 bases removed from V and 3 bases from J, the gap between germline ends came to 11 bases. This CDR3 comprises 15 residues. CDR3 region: CASSLEAQRTDTQYF. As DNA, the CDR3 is TGTGCCAGCAGCTTGGAGGCGCAAAGGACAGATACGCAGTATTTT.

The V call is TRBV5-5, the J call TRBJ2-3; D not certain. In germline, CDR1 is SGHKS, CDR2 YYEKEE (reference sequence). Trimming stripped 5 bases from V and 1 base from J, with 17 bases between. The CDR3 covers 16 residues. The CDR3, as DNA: TGTGCCAGCAGTTCGGGTCTCCCCTCGCGCACAGATACGCAGTATTTT. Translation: CASSSGLPSRTDTQYF.

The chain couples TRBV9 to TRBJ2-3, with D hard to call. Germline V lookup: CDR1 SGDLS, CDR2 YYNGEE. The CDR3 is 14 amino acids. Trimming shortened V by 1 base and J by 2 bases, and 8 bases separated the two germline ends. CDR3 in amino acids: CASSVLLHTDTQYF. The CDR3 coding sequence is TGTGCCAGCAGCGTACTCCTCCACACAGATACGCAGTATTTT.

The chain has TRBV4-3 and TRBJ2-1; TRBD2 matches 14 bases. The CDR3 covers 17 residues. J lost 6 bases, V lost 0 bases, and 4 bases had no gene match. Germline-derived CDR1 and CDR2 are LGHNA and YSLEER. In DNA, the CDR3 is TGCGCCAGCAGCCAAGATCGAGGGACTAGCGGGGGCAATGAGCAGTTCTTC. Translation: CASSQDRGTSGGNEQFF.

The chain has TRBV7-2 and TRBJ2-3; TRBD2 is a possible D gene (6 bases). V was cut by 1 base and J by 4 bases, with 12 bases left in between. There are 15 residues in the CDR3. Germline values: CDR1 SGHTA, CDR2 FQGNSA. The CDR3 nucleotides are TGTGCCAGCAGCTTAGGGGGGGTTTGGGCAGATACGCAGTATTTT. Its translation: CASSLGGVWADTQYF.

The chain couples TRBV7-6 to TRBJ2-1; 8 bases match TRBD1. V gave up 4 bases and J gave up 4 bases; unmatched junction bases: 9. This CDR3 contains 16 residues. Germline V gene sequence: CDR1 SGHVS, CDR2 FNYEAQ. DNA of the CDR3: TGTGCCAGCAGCTCCTCGACAGGGGTCGGGTACAATGAGCAGTTCTTC. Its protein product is CASSSSTGVGYNEQFF.

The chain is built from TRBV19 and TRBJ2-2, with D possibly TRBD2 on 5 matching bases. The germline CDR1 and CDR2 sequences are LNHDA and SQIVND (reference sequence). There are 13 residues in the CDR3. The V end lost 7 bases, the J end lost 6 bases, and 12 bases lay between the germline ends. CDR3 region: CASTNEGSGELFF. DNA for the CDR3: TGTGCCAGTACCAATGAGGGCTCCGGGGAGCTGTTTTTT.

CDR3 coding DNA: TGCGCCAGCAGCTTGGCCGGGCAGGGAAGGTTTTCACCCCTCCACTTT. Encoded protein: CASSLAGQGRFSPLHF. The J gene is TRBJ1-6, the V gene TRBV5-1; a possible D gene is TRBD1 (5 bases). In germline, CDR1 is SGHRS, CDR2 YFSETQ. There are 16 residues in the CDR3. V was pared by 0 bases and J by 9 bases, with 16 bases between.

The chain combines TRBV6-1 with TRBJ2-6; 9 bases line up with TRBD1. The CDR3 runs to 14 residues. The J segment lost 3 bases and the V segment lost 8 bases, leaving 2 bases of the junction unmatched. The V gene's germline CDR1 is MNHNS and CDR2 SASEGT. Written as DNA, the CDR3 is TGTGCCAGCGACAGGGGGAGTGGGGCCAACGTCCTGACTTTC. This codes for CASDRGSGANVLTF.

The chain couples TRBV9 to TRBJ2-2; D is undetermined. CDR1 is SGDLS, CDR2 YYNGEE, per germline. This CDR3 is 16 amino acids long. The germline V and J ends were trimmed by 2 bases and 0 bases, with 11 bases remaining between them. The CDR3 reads CASSVNSNANTGELFF. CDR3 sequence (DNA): TGTGCCAGCAGCGTTAACAGCAACGCGAACACCGGGGAGCTGTTTTTT.

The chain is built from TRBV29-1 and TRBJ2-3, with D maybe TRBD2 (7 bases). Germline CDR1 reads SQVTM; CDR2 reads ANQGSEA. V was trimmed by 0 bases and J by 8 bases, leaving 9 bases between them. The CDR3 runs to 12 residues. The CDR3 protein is CSVEEGGVTQYF. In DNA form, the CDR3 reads TGCAGCGTTGAAGAAGGGGGGGTTACGCAGTATTTT.

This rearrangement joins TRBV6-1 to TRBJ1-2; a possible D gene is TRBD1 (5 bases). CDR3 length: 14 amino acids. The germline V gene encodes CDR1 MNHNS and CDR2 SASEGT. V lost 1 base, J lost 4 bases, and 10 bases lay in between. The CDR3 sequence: CASSEDWGFYGYTF. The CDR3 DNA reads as TGTGCCAGCAGTGAAGATTGGGGGTTCTATGGCTACACCTTC.

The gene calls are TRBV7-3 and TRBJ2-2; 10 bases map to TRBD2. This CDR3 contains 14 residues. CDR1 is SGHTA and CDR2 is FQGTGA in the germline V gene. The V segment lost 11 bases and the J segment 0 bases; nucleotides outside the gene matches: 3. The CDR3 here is CASSGGSNTGELFF. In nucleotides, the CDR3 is TGTGCCTCTAGCGGGGGTTCGAACACCGGGGAGCTGTTTTTT.

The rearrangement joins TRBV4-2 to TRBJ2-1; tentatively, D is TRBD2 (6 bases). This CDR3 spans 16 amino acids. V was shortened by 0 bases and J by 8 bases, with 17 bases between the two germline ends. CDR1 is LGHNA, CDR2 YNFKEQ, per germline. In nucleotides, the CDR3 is TGTGCCAGCAGCCAAGATTCTTCGGGGACGGGGGATGAGCAGTTCTTC. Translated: CASSQDSSGTGDEQFF.

The CDR3 DNA is TGTGCCACCGACACAGACTACGAGCAGTACTTC. Its protein is CATDTDYEQYF. This rearrangement joins TRBV6-5 to TRBJ2-7; D is ambiguous. CDR1 is MNHEY, CDR2 SVGAGI, per germline. This CDR3 is 11 amino acids long. Trimming took 10 bases from V and 3 from J, leaving 10 bases between them.

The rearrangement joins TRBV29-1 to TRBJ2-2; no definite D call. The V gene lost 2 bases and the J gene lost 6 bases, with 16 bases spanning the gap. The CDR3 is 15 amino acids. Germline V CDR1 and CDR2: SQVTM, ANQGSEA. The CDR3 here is CSVEYGPLSAGELFF. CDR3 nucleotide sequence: TGCAGCGTTGAATACGGCCCCCTAAGCGCCGGGGAGCTGTTTTTT.

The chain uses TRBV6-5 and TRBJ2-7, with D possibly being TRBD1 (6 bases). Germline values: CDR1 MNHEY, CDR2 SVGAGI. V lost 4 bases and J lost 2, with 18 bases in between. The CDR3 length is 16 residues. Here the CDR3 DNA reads TGTGCCAGCAGTTTGGGGGCAACCCTGGCCGCCTACGAGCAGTACTTC. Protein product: CASSLGATLAAYEQYF.

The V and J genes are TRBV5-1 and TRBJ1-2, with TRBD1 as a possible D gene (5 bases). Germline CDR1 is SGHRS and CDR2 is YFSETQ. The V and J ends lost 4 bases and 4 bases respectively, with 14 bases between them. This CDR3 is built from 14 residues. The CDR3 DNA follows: TGCGCCAGCAGCAGCAACCGGGACGCCTATGGCTACACCTTC. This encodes CASSSNRDAYGYTF.

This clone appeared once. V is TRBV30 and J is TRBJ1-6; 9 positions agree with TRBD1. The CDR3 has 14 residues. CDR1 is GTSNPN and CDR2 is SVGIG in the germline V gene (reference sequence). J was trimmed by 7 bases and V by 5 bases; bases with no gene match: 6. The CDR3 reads CAWGTGTGNSPLHF. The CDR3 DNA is TGTGCCTGGGGGACCGGGACAGGGAATTCACCCCTCCACTTT.